The 26 T cell receptor beta chains in this list originate from one sample, sequenced in a study of blood T cells in healthy people across ages. A J-beta primer mix and a sample-barcoded 5' primer were used in a second PCR of about 7 to 12 cycles. TCRdb re-called the 5' RACE reads through MiXCR, storing one row per CDR3 protein. Here the sample spans 700,000 or so distinct CDR3 sequences, about a fifth being singletons. The material sequenced was blood. The receptor set was obtained from a man in his 70s in good health.

This clonotype was observed a few times. The chain uses TRBV18 and TRBJ2-3, with D possibly being TRBD1 or TRBD2 (5 bases each). Germline lookup yields CDR1 KGHSH and CDR2 LQKENI. The CDR3 is 14 residues long. V lost 1 base, J lost 9 bases, and 14 bases lay in between. CDR3 coding DNA: TGTGCCAGCTCACCACAAGGCAGGGACGGAACGCAGTATTTT. Protein: CASSPQGRDGTQYF.

The chain employs TRBV27 and TRBJ2-6; maybe TRBD2 (5 bases). Per the germline V gene, CDR1 is MNHEY and CDR2 is SMNVEV (reference sequence). Trimming cost V 2 bases and J 0 bases, with 11 bases left between them. The CDR3 length is 17 residues. The chain's CDR3 is CASSLEAEPSGANVLTF. CDR3 coding DNA: TGTGCCAGCAGTTTAGAAGCGGAGCCCTCTGGGGCCAACGTCCTGACTTTC. The whole variable domain, filled in from reference TRBV27 and TRBJ2-6, reads EAQVTQNPRYLITVTGKKLTVTCSQNMNHEYMSWYRQDPGLGLRQIYYSMNVEVTDKGDVPEGYKVSRKEKRNFPLILESPSPNQTSLYFCASSLEAEPSGANVLTFGAGSRLTVL.

A note on this clonotype: The conserved closing phenylalanine or tryptophan is absent in this CDR3, likely reflecting a read error. The chain has TRBV7-2 and TRBJ2-5; 9 bases line up with TRBD2. In germline, CDR1 is SGHTA, CDR2 FQGNSA. V shed 3 bases, J shed 11 bases, and the junction held 10 bases outside the gene matches. This CDR3 has 14 residues. This chain's CDR3 is CASSLRASGEEQYV. In DNA, the CDR3 is TGTGCCAGCAGCTTGAGGGCTAGCGGGGAGGAGCAGTACGTC.

A few counts support this clonotype. The rearrangement joins TRBV9 to TRBJ2-3, with D unclear. Germline CDR1 is SGDLS and CDR2 is YYNGEE. This CDR3 is 12 amino acids long. V shed 2 bases and J shed 6 bases, with 7 bases lying between them. The DNA of the CDR3 is TGTGCCAGCAGCGTTAGGGCGGATACGCAGTATTTT. Protein sequence: CASSVRADTQYF.

This sequence joins TRBV29-1 and TRBJ2-1; TRBD2 agrees at 10 bases. V lost 4 bases, J lost 4 bases, and 1 base stayed unmatched. Germline V lookup: CDR1 SQVTM, CDR2 ANQGSEA. The CDR3 totals 13 residues. CDR3 sequence (DNA): TGCAGCGTTGCTAGCGGGGGTTACAATGAGCAGTTCTTC. It codes for CSVASGGYNEQFF.

A few counts support this clonotype. This chain connects TRBV7-2 to TRBJ1-5, with TRBD1 identical over 8 bases. Trimming cost V 5 bases and J 4 bases; bases outside gene matches: 4. The CDR3 has 14 amino acids. The V gene's germline CDR1 is SGHTA and CDR2 FQGNSA. The CDR3 sequence is CASSKDRVNQPQHF. The DNA for the CDR3 is TGTGCCAGCAGCAAGGACAGGGTAAATCAGCCCCAGCATTTT.

This clonotype was observed a handful of times. The rearrangement links TRBV12-3 or TRBV12-4 to TRBJ2-3, with TRBD2 identical over 9 bases. The CDR3 is 16 residues long. The junction had 7 bases not matched to a gene; V was cut back by 5 bases and J by 1 base. The CDR3 DNA is TGTGCCAGCAGTACCAGTATAGCGGGGGGCACAGATACGCAGTATTTT. Translating it yields CASSTSIAGGTDTQYF.

The chain couples TRBV7-2 to TRBJ2-1, with 12 nucleotides matching TRBD2. The CDR3 loop spans 15 amino acids. V shed 3 bases and J 7 bases; nucleotides not matched to a gene: 4. Germline CDR1 is SGHTA and CDR2 is FQGNSA. The CDR3 nucleotides read TGTGCCAGCAGCTTGACTAGCGGGAGAATGAATGAGCAGTTCTTC. This translates into CASSLTSGRMNEQFF.

The chain is built from TRBV20-1 and TRBJ2-7; D remains unclear. Germline CDR1 DFQATT, CDR2 SNEGSKA (reference sequence). The V end lost 3 bases, the J end lost 0 bases, and 12 bases lay between the germline ends. The CDR3 is 14 residues long. The CDR3 DNA reads TGCAGTGCTAGTGTCCAGCCCAACTCCTACGAGCAGTACTTC. It is translated as CSASVQPNSYEQYF.

This clonotype was detected many times. The chain links TRBV12-3 or TRBV12-4 to TRBJ2-5, with D perhaps TRBD2 (5 bases). The ends were cut back, 4 bases at V and 1 base at J, with 7 bases in the middle. This CDR3 is 13 amino acids long. CDR3 amino acids: CASSWAGQETQYF. DNA for the CDR3: TGTGCCAGCAGTTGGGCGGGCCAAGAGACCCAGTACTTC.

This clonotype occurred many times. The chain carries TRBV11-2 and TRBJ2-5; TRBD1 is a possible D gene (6 bases). The CDR3 is 15 residues long. The V end lost 5 bases, the J end lost 4 bases, and 17 bases lay between the germline ends. CDR1 SGHAT and CDR2 FQNNGV come from the germline V gene. CDR3 sequence: CASSIPQGSIETQYF. CDR3 nucleotide sequence: TGTGCCAGCAGCATCCCACAGGGTTCGATAGAGACCCAGTACTTC.

The rearrangement uses TRBV7-2 and TRBJ1-4; D not certain. CDR3 size: 15 residues. V was clipped by 5 bases and J by 5 bases, with 15 bases between them. In germline, CDR1 is SGHTA, CDR2 FQGNSA. The CDR3 DNA sequence: TGTGCCAGCAGCGGGCGGTGGGCTGTGAATGAAAAACTGTTTTTT. Encoded protein: CASSGRWAVNEKLFF.

Ten or more counts support this clonotype. The chain couples TRBV12-3 or TRBV12-4 to TRBJ1-2, with 7 bases matching TRBD1. The V gene end was trimmed by 2 bases and the J gene end by 6 bases; junction bases not matched to a gene: 9. The CDR3 totals 15 residues. Written as DNA, the CDR3 is TGTGCCAGCAGTTTAAATCAGTGGACAGGCCATGGCTACACCTTC. Its protein product is CASSLNQWTGHGYTF.

This clonotype was detected only a few times. CDR3 region: CASSRTAEGPHTGELFF. The CDR3 bases are TGTGCCAGCAGCCGAACCGCGGAGGGCCCCCACACCGGGGAGCTGTTTTTT. The V gene is TRBV6-1, the J gene TRBJ2-2, with TRBD2 as a possible D gene (6 bases). Germline lookup yields CDR1 MNHNS and CDR2 SASEGT. The CDR3 consists of 17 residues. Trimming removed 6 bases from V and 3 bases from J, with 20 bases in between.

The J gene is TRBJ1-2, the V gene TRBV20-1, with 11 bases aligning to TRBD1. Germline trimming cut 0 bases from V and 6 bases from J; bases unmatched to any gene: 6. Germline V CDR1 and CDR2: DFQATT, SNEGSKA (reference sequence). The CDR3 is made up of 15 amino acids. CDR3 in amino acids: CSARDGQGAFNGYTF. As DNA, the CDR3 is TGCAGTGCTAGAGATGGACAGGGGGCCTTTAATGGCTACACCTTC.

The rearrangement uses TRBV29-1 and TRBJ1-4; TRBD1 agrees at 7 bases. After removal of 4 bases from V and 3 bases from J, the junction contained 2 bases not matched to a gene. The germline CDR1 and CDR2 sequences are SQVTM and ANQGSEA. The CDR3 contains 13 residues. CDR3 loop: CSVAGGANEKLFF. DNA for the CDR3: TGCAGCGTTGCAGGGGGAGCTAATGAAAAACTGTTTTTT.

Ten or more counts support this clonotype. The chain is built from TRBV6-6 and TRBJ1-6, with TRBD1 as a possible D gene (5 bases). Germline CDR1 and CDR2: MNHNY and SVGAGI (reference sequence). This CDR3 comprises 15 residues. Trimming cost V 5 bases and J 4 bases, with 12 bases left between them. This chain's CDR3 is CASSKLDTYNSPLHF. In DNA form, the CDR3 reads TGTGCCAGCAGTAAATTGGACACATATAATTCACCCCTCCACTTT.

The CDR3 nucleotides are TGTGCCAGTAGTATTGGTCTAAATGAGCAGTTCTTC. This gives the protein CASSIGLNEQFF. The J gene is TRBJ2-5, the V gene TRBV19, with unresolved D. The J call is doubtful: the DNA matches TRBJ2-1 better. CDR1 is LNHDA, CDR2 SQIVND, per germline (reference sequence). The CDR3 totals 12 residues.

The genes are TRBV12-3 or TRBV12-4 and TRBJ2-5; no clear D. Trimming stripped 6 bases from V and 0 bases from J, with 14 bases between. CDR3 length equals 15 residues. The CDR3 DNA sequence: TGTGCCAGCAGACCCCGGGTCTCAGACCAAGAGACCCAGTACTTC. It specifies CASRPRVSDQETQYF.

This clonotype has a handful of counts. CDR3 nucleotide sequence: TGTGCCAGCAGTCCCCCGCGGGGGGCCGGCACTGAAGCTTTCTTT. Translating it yields CASSPPRGAGTEAFF. The chain combines TRBV6-5 with TRBJ1-1; the D gene is possibly TRBD1 (6 bases). The V end was cut by 5 bases, the J end by 4 bases, with 17 bases between. This CDR3 has 15 residues. Looked up from germline, CDR1 is MNHEY and CDR2 is SVGAGI.

This clonotype was found a few times. The chain links TRBV15 to TRBJ2-2; the D is unclear. The V end lost 6 bases, the J end lost 2 bases, and 7 bases lay between the germline ends. The CDR3 covers 13 residues. Germline V gene lookup returns CDR1 LNHNV and CDR2 YYDKDF (reference sequence). CDR3 sequence: CATRERNTGELFF. CDR3 in DNA: TGTGCCACCAGAGAAAGAAACACCGGGGAGCTGTTTTTT.

This chain uses TRBV5-1 with TRBJ2-1, with 7 bases that match TRBD2. The CDR3 covers 14 residues. CDR1 SGHRS and CDR2 YFSETQ come from the germline V gene. The J segment lost 5 bases and the V segment lost 4 bases, leaving 6 bases of the junction unmatched. The CDR3 region is CASSLSAGDNEQFF. In nucleotides, the CDR3 is TGCGCCAGCAGCCTCTCGGCGGGGGACAATGAGCAGTTCTTC.

V is TRBV20-1 and J is TRBJ1-2, with D perhaps TRBD1 (5 bases). The germline gives CDR1 DFQATT, CDR2 SNEGSKA (reference sequence). CDR3 length: 15 amino acids. V was shortened by 3 bases and J by 4 bases, with 18 bases between the two germline ends. In DNA form, the CDR3 reads TGCAGTGCTAGTAGCGGGTTGACAGTATCCTATGGCTACACCTTC. Protein: CSASSGLTVSYGYTF.

This chain connects TRBV3-1 to TRBJ2-7; 11 bases line up with TRBD2. The J call is doubtful: the DNA matches TRBJ2-1 better. This CDR3 is 15 amino acids long. Germline V gene data show CDR1 as LGHDT and CDR2 as YNNKEL (reference sequence). CDR3 nucleotide sequence: TGTGCCAGCAGCCCGACTAGCGGGATCAATAATGAGCAGTTCTTC. It specifies CASSPTSGINNEQFF.

This clonotype came up a few times. The genes are TRBV5-1 and TRBJ2-1, with a tentative D call TRBD2 (6 bases). Germline V gene sequence: CDR1 SGHRS, CDR2 YFSETQ. This CDR3 spans 17 amino acids. V was trimmed by 4 bases and J by 0 bases, leaving 17 bases between them. The CDR3 coding sequence is TGCGCCAGCAGCCCCGGGGGTTTTCTGTACTCCTACAATGAGCAGTTCTTC. It specifies CASSPGGFLYSYNEQFF. The variable domain in full, completed from reference TRBV5-1 and TRBJ2-1, reads KAGVTQTPRYLIKTRGQQVTLSCSPISGHRSVSWYQQTPGQGLQFLFEYFSETQRNKGNFPGRFSGRQFSNSRSEMNVSTLELGDSALYLCASSPGGFLYSYNEQFFGPGTRLTVL.

The chain is built from TRBV28 and TRBJ2-4; a possible D gene is TRBD1 (5 bases). CDR3 size: 15 residues. Germline-derived CDR1 and CDR2 are MDHEN and SYDVKM. V was trimmed by 6 bases and J by 0 bases, leaving 12 bases between them. CDR3 nucleotide sequence: TGTGCCAGCAGCACGACAGCCCTAGCCAAAAACATTCAGTACTTC. Translated: CASSTTALAKNIQYF.